This T cell receptor beta chain was observed in a study of shared clonotypes between healthy human individuals (dated by TCRdb to about 2020). Broadly, across the study: Two women and a few men aged 18 to 49 years were included in the cohort. For each donor, CD4 naive and CD4 memory were each run on three plates, CD8 naive on two plates, and CD8 memory on one plate. Different laboratories and diverse techniques were used to prepare libraries and sequence TCR repertoires, to increase sequencing depth and limit assay-specific biases. To estimate repertoire size and how much clonotype sharing occurs between individuals, the study deeply sequenced the blood TCR repertoires of roughly 5 healthy adults. Between about 0.94 and 8.9 billion PBMCs per donor were obtained by leukapheresis.

The CDR3 holds 16 amino acids from the cysteine to the phenylalanine. The kept DNA is CDR3 alone, 48 bases in frame from the first base. CDR1 and CDR2 are drawn from the germline V gene (reference sequence): SGHKS, YYEKEE. Deletion took 1 base off V and 4 bases off J, with a span of 15 bases between the germline ends. As concerns this clone: Its specific antigen is unknown. No much larger clone exists at a distance of one base, and base qualities are not known.

For the CD8 naive samples, CD45RO-negative cells were positively selected for CCR7, yielding a CD45RA+CCR7+ population from which TemRA cells were excluded. The donors were healthy, HIV-negative adults with no recently reported acute infections or vaccinations. Every donor was a Caucasian adult living in Nashville, Tennessee, USA. Blood was collected by leukapheresis, and PBMCs were isolated by Ficoll-Histopaque density gradient centrifugation and then cryopreserved in liquid nitrogen vapor phase. Analytical flow cytometry was used to check the purity and quantity of every magnetically sorted T cell population. Genomic DNA was isolated from every sorted fraction and measured by UV absorbance on a Nanodrop 2000c. What the work shows at the level of the full study, not this receptor alone: Sampling was restricted to blood, and TCR repertoires in tissues likely differ from the TCR repertoires found in blood. Based on pairwise subsampling, the degree of clonotype sharing among donors was expected to be affected by sequencing depth. Across a handful of donors, around 5% of naive CD4, 3.5% of naive CD8, about 2% of memory CD4, and approximately 0.4% of memory CD8 clonotypes were shared. Larger estimated clonotype richness was generally found for naive subsets than for memory subsets. Compared with non-shared clonotypes, the clonotypes found in all four sorted-subset donors had higher generation probabilities. Because the study included a small number of donors, the genetic and exposure-history diversity represented was limited. Incomplete sequencing was indicated by rarefaction of sorted-subset datasets, despite the large sequencing depth.

Using the deep immunoSEQ assay, multiplex PCR amplified TCR CDR3 regions from genomic DNA. Extracted genomic DNA from each cell subset was spread evenly across all wells of several immunoSEQ 96-well plates, with each plate serving as a replicate. For sorted subsets, around 0.2 ug genomic DNA, equal to 25,000 to 35,000 T cell genomes, was loaded into each replicate PCR. The purified libraries were quantified using a Qubit 3.0 fluorometer, sized with a Bioanalyzer 2100, and then quantified again using the KAPA Library Quantification kit. Every immunoSEQ 96-well plate was sequenced on a dedicated single-read 150-cycle Illumina NextSeq 550 flow cell. Turning to the authors' computational methods: Because the immunoSEQ output included only junctional sequences and no quality scores, the filtering could not be the same as the filtering used for full-length reads. Sequences were annotated with PyIR, a Python wrapper for IgBLAST v1.9, and V/J genes and CDR3 were assigned using IMGT germline references. Reads were removed for weak V/J assignments (E-value above 1e-6), missing CDR3, stop codons, out-of-frame junctions, or ambiguous translated residues. V3J clonotypes were defined by identical inferred V gene, J gene, and CDR3 amino acid sequence. Percentage overlap between repertoires was computed as shared unique clonotypes divided by the size of the smaller repertoire. RTK rarefaction, the Chao1 estimator, and Recon v2.1 estimates of unobserved clonotypes were used to assess repertoire richness. Generation probabilities for all TCRbeta clonotypes obtained by the gDNA method from a handful of donors were computed using OLGA. What TCRdb holds here is the immuneACCESS table cut down to in-frame rearrangements. Part of the clones is not present; checked against another copy, under half of the missing clones reflect an unresolved V gene, and the others are unexplained. D and trimming come from the DNA, and the V and J calls and clone size come from that table. Counted in this sample were about 680,000 clones; about 90% of them appeared once. 24% of the sample goes to the ten largest clones.

The chain links TRBV5-5 with TRBJ1-5; a weak D assignment points to TRBD1 (5 bases agree). Material: naive CD8+ T cells sorted from blood. What the cell subset or site label conveys for this sample: CD45RA+CCR7+. The receptor comes from a man aged 25 to 40 in good health. The nucleotide sequence is TGTGCCAGCAGCTTGCGAGGGGCTACTCTTAATCAGCCCCAGCATTTT. This sequence encodes CASSLRGATLNQPQHF.